A single sample gave rise to the 32 T cell receptor beta chains below, sequenced in a study of blood T cells in healthy people across ages. Alongside a J-beta primer mix, a sample-barcoded 5' primer served in a second PCR lasting about 7 to 11 cycles. From the 5' RACE reads, TCRdb called clonotypes with MiXCR, one entry per CDR3 protein. The table lists over a million distinct CDR3 sequences, 20% to 25% of them singletons. These data were also reused for a study on T cells of mothers and their children.

Sequenced: blood. These receptors came from a girl aged 2 to 10 in good health.

The table lists this clonotype with a count of one. The chain has TRBV7-9 and TRBJ2-5; a weak D match, TRBD2 (5 bases). Germline V gene lookup returns CDR1 SEHNR and CDR2 FQNEAQ (reference sequence). The CDR3 length is 16 residues. Deletions cut 2 bases from V and 0 bases from J, with 13 bases between. The CDR3 sequence is CASSLFRLADQETQYF. The DNA for the CDR3 is TGTGCCAGCAGCTTATTCCGCCTAGCCGACCAAGAGACCCAGTACTTC.

This clonotype was detected only a few times. The V call is TRBV12-3 or TRBV12-4, the J call TRBJ2-3; D gene ambiguous. The CDR3 sequence is 13 residues long. V gave up 10 bases and J gave up 6 bases, with 17 bases separating them. The CDR3 region is CATGRPLSDTQYF. CDR3 bases: TGTGCCACGGGTCGCCCCCTGAGTGATACGCAGTATTTT.

V gene TRBV10-3 combines with J gene TRBJ2-7; tentatively, D is TRBD1 or TRBD2 (5 bases each). Trimming cost V 4 bases and J 0 bases, with 10 bases left between them. The germline gives CDR1 ENHRY, CDR2 SYGVKD. This CDR3 comprises 14 residues. The CDR3 spells CAISGGRSSYEQYF. The CDR3 DNA reads as TGTGCCATCAGTGGGGGGAGAAGCTCCTACGAGCAGTACTTC.

This CDR3 reads CASANEGREKLFF. DNA of the CDR3: TGTGCCAGCGCTAATGAGGGCAGGGAAAAACTGTTTTTT. V gene TRBV12-3 or TRBV12-4 combines with J gene TRBJ1-4; D not resolved. The V end lost 8 bases, the J end lost 8 bases, and 15 bases lay between the germline ends. The CDR3 length is 13 residues.

The genes are TRBV7-8 and TRBJ2-7; 7 nucleotides align to TRBD1. The V gene end was trimmed by 5 bases and the J gene end by 5 bases; junction bases not matched to a gene: 9. The CDR3 is 14 residues long. Per germline, CDR1 SGHVS and CDR2 FQNEAQ. DNA for the CDR3: TGTGCCAGCAGCCGTACAGGGGAAGAAAACGAGCAGTACTTC. Translation gives CASSRTGEENEQYF.

A note on this clonotype: At one end the junction does not follow the germline gene, possibly because of a read error. This rearrangement joins TRBV7-7 to TRBJ2-7; 11 bases line up with TRBD2. TRBJ2-5 explains the end of the DNA better; the J call may be wrong. The CDR3 loop spans 13 amino acids. The germline V gene encodes CDR1 SSHAT and CDR2 FNYEAQ (reference sequence). CDR3 in DNA: TGTGCTAGCAGCGTCCTAGCGGGAGGGACCCAGTACTTC. This gives the protein CASSVLAGGTQYF.

This clonotype has more than one count but fewer than ten. The chain uses TRBV9 and TRBJ2-5, with TRBD2 matching 12 bases. The end of the DNA aligns better with TRBJ2-1, so the J call may be wrong. Germline CDR1 SGDLS, CDR2 YYNGEE. The CDR3 contains 20 residues. The CDR3 reads CASSVEGGGLAGSPGGEQFF. The CDR3 DNA follows: TGTGCCAGCAGCGTTGAGGGCGGGGGACTAGCGGGTTCACCCGGGGGTGAGCAGTTCTTC.

The chain links TRBV29-1 to TRBJ2-1, with 9 nucleotides matching TRBD1. Germline trimming cut 7 bases from V and 2 bases from J; bases unmatched to any gene: 9. CDR1 and CDR2 from the germline V gene are SQVTM and ANQGSEA. The CDR3 length is 15 residues. This chain's CDR3 is CSAQTGGFTYNEQFF. CDR3 sequence (DNA): TGCAGCGCTCAAACAGGGGGCTTTACCTACAATGAGCAGTTCTTC.

V usage is TRBV6-6 and J usage is TRBJ1-1; D is undetermined. This CDR3 is 15 amino acids long. In germline, CDR1 is MNHNY, CDR2 SVGAGI (reference sequence). Trimming shortened V by 4 bases and J by 3 bases, and 15 bases separated the two germline ends. Here the CDR3 reads CASSSRFAKDTEAFF. For the CDR3, the DNA is TGTGCCAGCAGTTCCCGCTTTGCAAAGGACACTGAAGCTTTCTTT.

This clonotype has only a few counts. The J gene is TRBJ2-1, the V gene TRBV6-5, with TRBD2 matching over 8 bases. V lost 6 bases to trimming and J lost 8 bases; unmatched junction nucleotides: 12. Germline V gene data show CDR1 as MNHEY and CDR2 as SVGAGI. The CDR3 sequence is 15 residues long. The CDR3 coding sequence is TGTGCCAGCAGAGCCCCACGGGAGGGCGTCCATGAGCAGTTCTTC. This sequence encodes CASRAPREGVHEQFF.

This clonotype was detected a few times. The chain links TRBV7-9 to TRBJ1-2; possible D gene TRBD1, 6 bases. Trimming took 3 bases from V and 7 from J, leaving 15 bases between them. Germline V gene data show CDR1 as SEHNR and CDR2 as FQNEAQ (reference sequence). This CDR3 is 14 amino acids long. CDR3 region: CASSLGEPRGGYTF. CDR3 nucleotides: TGTGCCAGCAGCTTGGGGGAACCCAGGGGTGGCTACACCTTC.

The V and J genes are TRBV6-2 or TRBV6-3 and TRBJ2-4; 7 bases are shared with TRBD1. The trim removed 8 bases at V and 9 bases at J, leaving 4 bases unmatched. The CDR3 has 11 amino acids. Germline loops: CDR1 MNHEY, CDR2 SVGEGT. CDR3 sequence reads: CASSQGSIQYF. Here the CDR3 DNA reads TGTGCCAGCTCACAGGGGAGCATTCAGTACTTC.

Only a few counts were recorded for this clonotype. The chain combines TRBV4-1 with TRBJ1-4, with 10 bases identical to TRBD1. V lost 3 bases, J lost 8 bases, and 6 bases stayed unmatched. The CDR3 sequence is 15 residues long. Germline-derived CDR1 and CDR2 are MGHRA and YSYEKL. The CDR3 region has the DNA TGCGCCAGCAGCCACCGGACAGGGGGATACGAAAAACTGTTTTTT. Protein sequence: CASSHRTGGYEKLFF.

The chain recombines TRBV5-1 with TRBJ1-1; no reliable D call. The V and J ends lost 1 base and 10 bases respectively, with 20 bases between them. This CDR3 comprises 15 residues. The V gene's germline CDR1 is SGHRS and CDR2 YFSETQ. The CDR3 loop is CASSLQDGLPLGAFF. The CDR3 DNA reads TGCGCCAGCAGCTTGCAGGACGGCCTCCCTCTAGGAGCTTTCTTT. The whole variable domain, filled in from reference TRBV5-1 and TRBJ1-1, reads KAGVTQTPRYLIKTRGQQVTLSCSPISGHRSVSWYQQTPGQGLQFLFEYFSETQRNKGNFPGRFSGRQFSNSRSEMNVSTLELGDSALYLCASSLQDGLPLGAFFGQGTRLTVV.

This clonotype was seen only a few times. The chain recombines TRBV4-1 with TRBJ2-5, with D perhaps TRBD2 (5 bases). This CDR3 comprises 15 residues. Germline V gene data show CDR1 as MGHRA and CDR2 as YSYEKL. The V and J ends lost 4 bases and 9 bases respectively, with 21 bases between them. The CDR3 bases are TGCGCCAGCAGCCCATCTCCGGACTTACTAAGGTCCCAGTACTTC. Its translation is CASSPSPDLLRSQYF.

The rearrangement uses TRBV5-1 and TRBJ2-3; 12 bases are a match to TRBD2. The V gene's germline CDR1 is SGHRS and CDR2 YFSETQ. CDR3 size: 16 residues. Trimming cost V 1 base and J 2 bases; bases outside gene matches: 2. The CDR3 DNA sequence: TGCGCCAGCAGCTTGACTAGCGGGGGGTACACAGATACGCAGTATTTT. Translated, it gives CASSLTSGGYTDTQYF.

The chain links TRBV7-8 to TRBJ2-5, with D unresolved. The V gene lost 3 bases and the J gene lost 4 bases, with 6 bases spanning the gap. The CDR3 has 12 residues. Per germline, CDR1 SGHVS and CDR2 FQNEAQ. CDR3 amino acids: CASSLQAETQYF. CDR3 nucleotide sequence: TGTGCCAGCAGCTTGCAAGCAGAGACCCAGTACTTC.

This clonotype was seen a handful of times. This sequence joins TRBV10-3 and TRBJ2-3; the D is unclear. The germline gives CDR1 ENHRY, CDR2 SYGVKD. Trimming cost V 3 bases and J 5 bases, with 6 bases left between them. The CDR3 totals 12 residues. CDR3 nucleotides: TGTGCCATCAGTGATGAGGTAGATACGCAGTATTTT. It codes for CAISDEVDTQYF.

A few counts support this clonotype. This rearrangement joins TRBV12-3 or TRBV12-4 to TRBJ2-6; D is perhaps TRBD2 (6 bases). V was trimmed by 6 bases and J by 4 bases, leaving 7 bases between them. The CDR3 is 13 residues long. Written as DNA, the CDR3 is TGTGCCAGCAGGGGACTCGGGGCCAACGTCCTGACTTTC. It is translated as CASRGLGANVLTF.

This clonotype came up a few times. The chain combines TRBV5-1 with TRBJ2-5; possible D gene TRBD2, 6 bases. The J call may be faulty, since TRBJ2-7 better matches the DNA end. CDR3 length: 15 residues. CDR1 and CDR2 (germline): SGHRS, YFSETQ. DNA of the CDR3: TGCGCCAGCAGCTTGGACAGCGGGTCCAACTACGAGCAGTACTTC. This sequence encodes CASSLDSGSNYEQYF.

The chain carries TRBV4-3 and TRBJ2-5; D is ambiguous. CDR1 is LGHNA and CDR2 is YSLEER in the germline V gene. V was clipped by 0 bases and J by 4 bases, with 15 bases between them. CDR3 length: 16 residues. CDR3 bases: TGCGCCAGCAGCCAAGATAGAGCGTTTATCCCAGAGACCCAGTACTTC. This codes for CASSQDRAFIPETQYF.

The V call is TRBV6-1, the J call TRBJ2-7; TRBD1 or TRBD2 may be the D gene (7 bases each). V was trimmed by 5 bases and J by 2 bases, leaving 25 bases between them. Germline CDR1 is MNHNS and CDR2 is SASEGT. There are 18 residues in the CDR3. The CDR3 spells CASSPRGGKTSVAYEQYF. In nucleotides, the CDR3 is TGTGCCAGCAGTCCAAGAGGGGGCAAAACTAGCGTAGCCTACGAGCAGTACTTC.

This clonotype was counted between two and nine times. The V gene is TRBV20-1, the J gene TRBJ2-5, with TRBD2 matching over 12 bases. The J call may be mistaken, given a closer DNA end match to TRBJ2-1. The V gene's germline CDR1 is DFQATT and CDR2 SNEGSKA (reference sequence). This CDR3 comprises 15 residues. CDR3 in amino acids: CSARGLGTSGNEQFF. Written as DNA, the CDR3 is TGCAGTGCTAGGGGGCTCGGGACTAGCGGGAATGAGCAGTTCTTC.

The chain combines TRBV20-1 with TRBJ2-5; 8 bases are a match to TRBD2. Germline values: CDR1 DFQATT, CDR2 SNEGSKA (reference sequence). Trimming removed 0 bases from V and 4 bases from J; junction bases left unmatched: 10. The CDR3 contains 16 residues. The CDR3 DNA reads as TGCAGTGCTAGAGATCATAAGCGGGGGATTGGAGAGACCCAGTACTTC. Its translation is CSARDHKRGIGETQYF.

The V gene is TRBV6-1, the J gene TRBJ2-5; 9 bases align to TRBD2. J lost 3 bases, V lost 4 bases, and 9 bases had no gene match. Germline CDR1 reads MNHNS; CDR2 reads SASEGT. This CDR3 contains 16 residues. CDR3 sequence: CASSGRLAEEKETQYF. CDR3 coding DNA: TGTGCCAGCAGTGGGAGACTAGCGGAAGAGAAAGAGACCCAGTACTTC.

This chain's CDR3 is CASSPGNGYEQYF. In DNA form, the CDR3 reads TGCGCCAGCAGCCCGGGCAACGGCTACGAGCAGTACTTC. The chain links TRBV4-3 to TRBJ2-7, with D unclear. CDR3 length: 13 residues. CDR1 and CDR2 (germline): LGHNA, YSLEER. V lost 4 bases and J lost 3, with 10 bases in between.

As concerns this clonotype: Germline is not matched at one junction end, which may reflect a read error. J is TRBJ2-1 and V is TRBV25-1; D is perhaps TRBD2 (6 bases). Looked up from germline, CDR1 is MGHDK and CDR2 is SYGVNS. The length of the CDR3 is 14 residues. CDR3 loop: CASSVTSSANEQLF. CDR3 DNA sequence: TGTGCCAGCAGTGTGACTAGTAGCGCAAATGAGCAGCTCTTC.

This clonotype was counted between two and nine times. The rearrangement links TRBV6-2 or TRBV6-3 to TRBJ2-7, with 7 bases identical to TRBD2. Germline trimming cut 7 bases from V and 7 bases from J; bases unmatched to any gene: 4. Germline CDR1 is MNHEY and CDR2 is SVGEGT. The CDR3 sequence is 11 residues long. CDR3 bases: TGTGCCAGCACCCACGGGGGGGAGCAGTACTTC. Amino acids: CASTHGGEQYF.

This clonotype was detected only a few times. The genes are TRBV7-9 and TRBJ1-5, with a possible D match to TRBD1 (5 bases). The CDR3 length is 15 residues. Germline CDR1 reads SEHNR; CDR2 reads FQNEAQ (reference sequence). V was clipped by 1 base and J by 4 bases, with 11 bases between them. CDR3 sequence reads: CASSLGGTNNQPQHF. CDR3 DNA sequence: TGTGCCAGCAGCTTAGGCGGGACGAATAATCAGCCCCAGCATTTT.

This clonotype was picked up one time. The CDR3 DNA reads TGTGCCAGCAGCTTTCGAGCGGGGGGGCGAAATGAGCAGTTCTTC. Residues: CASSFRAGGRNEQFF. V gene TRBV7-9 combines with J gene TRBJ2-1, with 10 bases aligning to TRBD2. Trimming took 3 bases from V and 7 from J; bases not matched to a gene: 6. This CDR3 is built from 15 residues. CDR1 SEHNR and CDR2 FQNEAQ come from the germline V gene (reference sequence).

Many counts were recorded for this clonotype. The gene calls are TRBV28 and TRBJ1-5, with D perhaps TRBD1 (5 bases). Germline V gene sequence: CDR1 MDHEN, CDR2 SYDVKM. The CDR3 contains 14 residues. V lost 3 bases and J 1 base, leaving 7 bases between the germline ends. The DNA for the CDR3 is TGTGCCAGCAGTTTCCCAGGGAGCAATCAGCCCCAGCATTTT. Protein product: CASSFPGSNQPQHF.

The J gene is TRBJ1-4, the V gene TRBV14, with D perhaps matching TRBD1 (5 bases). V was shortened by 4 bases and J by 8 bases, with 20 bases between the two germline ends. The CDR3 has 16 residues. Germline CDR1 SGHDN, CDR2 FVKESK. This CDR3 is CASSRRGRVVGEKLFF. CDR3 in DNA: TGTGCCAGCAGCCGAAGGGGCAGGGTTGTAGGAGAAAAACTGTTTTTT.